This TCR beta chain is drawn from a study of spatial heterogeneity in lung cancer. Specified time point: sample taken at primary tumor resection. On each TCR cDNA molecule, a unique molecular identifier was present. TCRdb re-called the 5' RACE reads through MiXCR, storing one row per CDR3 protein. The table has some 39,000 distinct CDR3 sequences, 6.8% seen once. J lost 3 bases, V lost 6 bases, and 7 bases had no gene match. From germline, CDR1 is LGHNT and CDR2 FRNRAP. The CDR3 has 14 residues. The specimen was PBMCs, collected at surgery. The receptor was isolated from a female donor with early-stage non-small cell lung cancer. The rearrangement uses TRBV12-5 and TRBJ1-1, with 7 bases matching TRBD1. In DNA, the CDR3 is TGTGCTAGTGGAGTCGGGACAGCGGACACTGAAGCTTTCTTT. Its translation: CASGVGTADTEAFF.